This entry features one T cell receptor (beta chain) sequence. Deletions cut 0 bases from V and 0 bases from J, with 15 bases between. The CDR3 covers 18 residues. The V gene's germline CDR1 is SEHNR and CDR2 FQNEAQ (reference sequence). These data come from a study of blood T cell repertoires in COVID-19. The overall study: Samples taken during acute and convalescent COVID-19 were collected in the United States, Italy and Spain.

Original handling: Nucleated cell number was recorded as an estimate derived from reference gene primer amplification. Method: immunoSEQ multiplex PCR; TCRdb's copy keeps in-frame clones and lacks some. That table gives V, J and clone size, and the DNA gave D and trimming. The table lists roughly 500,000 clones, 89% of them singletons. This TCR derives from a man between 18 and 29 years old with COVID-19, enrolled during active disease. Input material: peripheral blood. This sequence joins TRBV7-9 and TRBJ1-3, with D maybe TRBD1 (6 bases). CDR3 nucleotide sequence: TGTGCCAGCAGCTTAGCCTTCTCGGGGGGCGCCTCTGGAAACACCATATATTTT. It encodes CASSLAFSGGASGNTIYF.